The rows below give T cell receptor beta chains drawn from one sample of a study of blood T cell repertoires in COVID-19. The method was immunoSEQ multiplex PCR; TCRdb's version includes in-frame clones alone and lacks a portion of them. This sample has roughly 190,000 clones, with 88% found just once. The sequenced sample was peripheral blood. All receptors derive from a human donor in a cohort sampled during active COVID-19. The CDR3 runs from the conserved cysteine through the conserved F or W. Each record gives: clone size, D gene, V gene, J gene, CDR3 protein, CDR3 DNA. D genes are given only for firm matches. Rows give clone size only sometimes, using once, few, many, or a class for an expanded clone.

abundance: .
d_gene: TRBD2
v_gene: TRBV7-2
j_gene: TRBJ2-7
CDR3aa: CASSLARLAGLSGEQYF
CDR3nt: TGTGCCAGCAGCTTAGCGCGCCTAGCGGGCCTCTCTGGGGAGCAGTACTTC

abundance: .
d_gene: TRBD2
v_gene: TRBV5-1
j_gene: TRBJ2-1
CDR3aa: CASSLEGSSGSYNEQFF
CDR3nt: TGCGCCAGCAGCTTGGAGGGGTCTAGCGGATCTTACAATGAGCAGTTCTTC

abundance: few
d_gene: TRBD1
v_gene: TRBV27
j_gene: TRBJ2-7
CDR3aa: CASGGTGYEQYF
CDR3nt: TGTGCCAGCGGGGGGACAGGCTACGAGCAGTACTTC

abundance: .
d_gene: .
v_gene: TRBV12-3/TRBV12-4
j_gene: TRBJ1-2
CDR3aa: CASSLSLVYGYTF
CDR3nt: TGTGCCAGCAGCCTTAGTCTGGTCTATGGCTACACCTTC

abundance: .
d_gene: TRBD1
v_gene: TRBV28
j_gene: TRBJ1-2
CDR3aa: CASSRSRGPGGGYTF
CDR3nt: TGTGCCAGCAGTCGATCCAGGGGGCCCGGGGGTGGCTACACCTTC

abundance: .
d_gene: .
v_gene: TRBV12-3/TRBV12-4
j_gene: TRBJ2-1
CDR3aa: CASSSGPNEQFF
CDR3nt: TGTGCCAGCAGTTCGGGTCCGAATGAGCAGTTCTTC

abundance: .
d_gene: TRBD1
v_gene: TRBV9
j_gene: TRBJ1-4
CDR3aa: CASSVAGGTVEKLFF
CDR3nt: TGTGCCAGCAGCGTAGCAGGGGGGACAGTTGAAAAACTGTTTTTT

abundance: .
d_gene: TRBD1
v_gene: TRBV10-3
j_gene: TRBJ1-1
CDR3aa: CAISENRGGGTEAFF
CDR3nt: TGTGCCATCAGCGAAAACAGGGGCGGCGGAACTGAAGCTTTCTTT

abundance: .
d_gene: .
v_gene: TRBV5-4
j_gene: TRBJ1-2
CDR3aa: CASSLIGGSYGYTF
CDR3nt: TGTGCCAGCAGCTTGATCGGGGGATCCTATGGCTACACCTTC

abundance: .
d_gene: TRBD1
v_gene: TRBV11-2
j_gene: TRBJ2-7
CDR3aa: CASNTGAREQYF
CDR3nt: TGTGCCAGCAACACAGGGGCACGGGAGCAGTACTTC

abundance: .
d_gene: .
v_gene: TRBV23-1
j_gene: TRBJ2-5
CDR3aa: CASSLWAPGRETQYF
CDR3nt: TGCGCCAGCAGTCTTTGGGCCCCAGGTCGGGAGACCCAGTACTTC

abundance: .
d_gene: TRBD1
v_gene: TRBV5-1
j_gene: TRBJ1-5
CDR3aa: CASSLDGTGNQPQHF
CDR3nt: TGCGCCAGCAGCTTGGATGGGACAGGAAATCAGCCCCAGCATTTT

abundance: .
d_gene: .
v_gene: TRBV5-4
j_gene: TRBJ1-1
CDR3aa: CASSRTGSTEAFF
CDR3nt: TGTGCCAGCAGCAGAACAGGGAGCACTGAAGCTTTCTTT

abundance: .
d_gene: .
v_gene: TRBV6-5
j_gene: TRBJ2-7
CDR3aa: CASSYSGGVDEQYF
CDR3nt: TGTGCCAGCAGTTACTCGGGGGGTGTCGACGAGCAGTACTTC

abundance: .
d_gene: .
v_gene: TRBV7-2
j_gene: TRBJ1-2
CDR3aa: CASSYEGVSYGYTF
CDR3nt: TGTGCCAGCAGCTATGAGGGGGTTAGCTATGGCTACACCTTC

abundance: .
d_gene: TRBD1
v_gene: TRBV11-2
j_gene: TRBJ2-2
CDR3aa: CASSLRQGARTGELFF
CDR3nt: TGTGCCAGCAGCTTGCGACAGGGGGCAAGAACCGGGGAGCTGTTTTTT

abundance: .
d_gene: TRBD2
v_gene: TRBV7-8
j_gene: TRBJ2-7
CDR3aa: CASSSLGTSGSYEQYF
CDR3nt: TGTGCCAGCAGCTCCCTCGGGACTAGCGGGTCCTACGAGCAGTACTTC

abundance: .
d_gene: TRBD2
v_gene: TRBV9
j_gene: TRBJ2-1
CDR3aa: CASSVRLAGYNEQFF
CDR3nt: TGTGCCAGCAGCGTACGACTAGCGGGCTACAATGAGCAGTTCTTC

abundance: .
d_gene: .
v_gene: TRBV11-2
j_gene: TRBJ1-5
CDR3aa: CASSLDPGANQPQHF
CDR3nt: TGTGCCAGCAGCTTAGACCCAGGGGCCAATCAGCCCCAGCATTTT

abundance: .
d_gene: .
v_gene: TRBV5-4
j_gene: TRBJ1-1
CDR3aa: CASSLVVGPNTEAFF
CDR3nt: TGTGCCAGCAGCTTGGTAGTCGGTCCGAACACTGAAGCTTTCTTT

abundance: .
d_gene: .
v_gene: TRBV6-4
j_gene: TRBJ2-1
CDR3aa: CASSDKSRSNEQFF
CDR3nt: TGTGCCAGCAGTGACAAAAGCCGGTCGAATGAGCAGTTCTTC

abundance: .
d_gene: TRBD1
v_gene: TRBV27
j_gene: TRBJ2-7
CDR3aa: CASSPGTGGREQYF
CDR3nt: TGTGCCAGCAGTCCAGGGACAGGGGGGCGCGAGCAGTACTTC

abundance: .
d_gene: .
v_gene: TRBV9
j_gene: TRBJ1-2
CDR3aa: CASSPSGGDYGYTF
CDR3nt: TGTGCCAGCAGCCCCTCGGGGGGTGACTATGGCTACACCTTC

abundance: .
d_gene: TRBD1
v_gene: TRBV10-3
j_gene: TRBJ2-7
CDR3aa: CAIGRGADRGRGEQYF
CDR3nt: TGTGCCATCGGTCGAGGGGCGGACAGGGGAAGGGGCGAGCAGTACTTC

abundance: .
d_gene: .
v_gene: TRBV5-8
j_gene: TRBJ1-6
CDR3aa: CASSLGEGSSYNSPLHF
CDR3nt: TGTGCCAGCAGCTTAGGGGAGGGGAGCTCCTATAATTCACCCCTCCACTTT

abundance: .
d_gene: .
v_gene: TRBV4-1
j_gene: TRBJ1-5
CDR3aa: CASSQEVDTYGLPQHF
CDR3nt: TGCGCCAGCAGCCAAGAGGTGGACACCTATGGGTTGCCCCAGCATTTT

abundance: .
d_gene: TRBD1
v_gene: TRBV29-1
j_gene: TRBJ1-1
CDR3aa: CSVEMRQGYMNTEAFF
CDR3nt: TGCAGCGTAGAAATGCGACAGGGATATATGAACACTGAAGCTTTCTTT

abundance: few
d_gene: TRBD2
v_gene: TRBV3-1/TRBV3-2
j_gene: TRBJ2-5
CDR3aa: CASSQDSRLAGGQETQYF
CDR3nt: TGTGCCAGCAGCCAAGATTCGAGGTTAGCGGGGGGCCAAGAGACCCAGTACTTC

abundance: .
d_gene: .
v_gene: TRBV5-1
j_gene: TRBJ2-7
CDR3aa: CASSLVLGEPYEQYF
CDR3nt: TGCGCCAGCAGCTTGGTTCTCGGGGAGCCCTACGAGCAGTACTTC

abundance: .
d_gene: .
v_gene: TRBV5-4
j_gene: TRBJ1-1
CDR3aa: CASSLGGGRNTEAFF
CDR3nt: TGTGCCAGCAGCTTGGGGGGGGGACGGAACACTGAAGCTTTCTTT

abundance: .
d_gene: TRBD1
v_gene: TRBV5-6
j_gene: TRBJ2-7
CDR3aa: CASSSGTGGREQYF
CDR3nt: TGTGCCAGCAGCTCCGGGACAGGGGGCCGGGAGCAGTACTTC

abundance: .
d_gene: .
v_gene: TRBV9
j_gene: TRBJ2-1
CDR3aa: CASEATGLSYNEQFF
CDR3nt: TGTGCCAGCGAAGCTACAGGGCTTTCCTACAATGAGCAGTTCTTC

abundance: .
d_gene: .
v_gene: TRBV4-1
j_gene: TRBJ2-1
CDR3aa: CASSFGNSGANEQFF
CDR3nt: TGCGCCAGCAGTTTCGGTAACTCAGGGGCAAATGAGCAGTTCTTC

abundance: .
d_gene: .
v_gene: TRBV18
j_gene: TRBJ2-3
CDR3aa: CASSPSRADTQYF
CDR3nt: TGTGCCAGCTCACCCAGCAGGGCAGATACGCAGTATTTT

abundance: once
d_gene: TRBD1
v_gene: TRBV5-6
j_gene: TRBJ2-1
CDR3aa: CASSGRGGMHDNEQFF
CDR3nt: TGTGCCAGCAGCGGACGAGGGGGCATGCACGATAATGAGCAGTTCTTC

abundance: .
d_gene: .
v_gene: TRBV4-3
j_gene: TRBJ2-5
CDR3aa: CASSQDLRGTGVRETQYF
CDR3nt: TGCGCCAGCAGCCAAGATCTCCGGGGGACGGGGGTTCGGGAGACCCAGTACTTC

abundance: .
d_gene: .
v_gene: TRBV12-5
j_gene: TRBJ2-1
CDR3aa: CASGLDKYNEQFF
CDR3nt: TGTGCTAGTGGTTTGGACAAGTACAATGAGCAGTTCTTC

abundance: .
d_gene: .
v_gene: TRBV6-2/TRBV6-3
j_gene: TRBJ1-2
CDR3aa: CASIPGQPRARYTF
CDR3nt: TGTGCCAGCATCCCCGGACAGCCTAGGGCCCGCTACACCTTC

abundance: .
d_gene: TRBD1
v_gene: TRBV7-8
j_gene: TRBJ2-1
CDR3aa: CASSLPRGHEQFF
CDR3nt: TGTGCCAGCAGCTTACCGAGGGGGCATGAGCAGTTCTTC

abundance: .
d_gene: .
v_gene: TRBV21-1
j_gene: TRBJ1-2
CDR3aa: CASSKDPGQGGLYGYTF
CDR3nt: TGTGCCAGCAGCAAAGATCCGGGCCAGGGAGGCCTCTATGGCTACACCTTC

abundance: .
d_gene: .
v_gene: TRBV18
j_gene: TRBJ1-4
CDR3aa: CASSPPGGRREKLFF
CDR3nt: TGTGCCAGCTCCCCACCCGGGGGGCGCCGGGAAAAACTGTTTTTT

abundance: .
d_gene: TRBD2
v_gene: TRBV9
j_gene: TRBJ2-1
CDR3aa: CASSVGKEGGIHNEQFF
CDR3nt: TGTGCCAGCAGCGTAGGGAAAGAGGGAGGGATCCACAATGAGCAGTTCTTC

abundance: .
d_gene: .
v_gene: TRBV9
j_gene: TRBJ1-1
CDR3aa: CASSVVTRTEAFF
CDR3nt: TGTGCCAGCAGCGTAGTTACGAGGACTGAAGCTTTCTTT

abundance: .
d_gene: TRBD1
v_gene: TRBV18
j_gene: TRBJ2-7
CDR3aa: CASSPGTGAYEQYF
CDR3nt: TGTGCCAGCTCACCCGGGACAGGGGCCTACGAGCAGTACTTC

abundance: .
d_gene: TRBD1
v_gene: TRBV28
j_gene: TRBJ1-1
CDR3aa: CASRGGDRVSAFF
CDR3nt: TGTGCCAGCAGGGGAGGGGACAGGGTTTCGGCTTTCTTT

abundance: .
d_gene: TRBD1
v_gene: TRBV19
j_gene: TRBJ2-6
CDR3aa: CASSNTDRGSGANVLTF
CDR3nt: TGTGCCAGTAGTAATACTGACAGGGGCTCAGGGGCCAACGTCCTGACTTTC

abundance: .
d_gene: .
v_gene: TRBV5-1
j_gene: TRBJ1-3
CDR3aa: CASSPGTGGNTIYF
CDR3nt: TGCGCCAGCAGTCCCGGAACAGGGGGAAACACCATATATTTT

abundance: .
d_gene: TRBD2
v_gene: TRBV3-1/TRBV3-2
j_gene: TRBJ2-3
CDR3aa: CASSQTSGYTDTQYF
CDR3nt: TGTGCCAGCAGCCAAACTAGCGGATACACAGATACGCAGTATTTT

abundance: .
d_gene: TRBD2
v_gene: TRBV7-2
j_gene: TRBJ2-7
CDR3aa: CASSSGLAFGYEQYF
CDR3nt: TGTGCCAGCAGCTCGGGACTAGCGTTTGGGTACGAGCAGTACTTC

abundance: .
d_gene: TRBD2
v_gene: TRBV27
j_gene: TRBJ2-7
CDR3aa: CASSLLGGGSNEQYF
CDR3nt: TGTGCCAGCAGTTTATTGGGAGGCGGGAGTAACGAGCAGTACTTC

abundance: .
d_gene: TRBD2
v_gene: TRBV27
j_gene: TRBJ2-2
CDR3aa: CASSGRDTGELFF
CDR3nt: TGTGCCAGCAGCGGGAGGGACACCGGGGAGCTGTTTTTT

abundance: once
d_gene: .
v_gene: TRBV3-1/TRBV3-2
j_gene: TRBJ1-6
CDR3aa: CASSQSGYGSPLHF
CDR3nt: TGTGCCAGCAGCCAATCAGGGTACGGTTCACCCCTCCACTTT

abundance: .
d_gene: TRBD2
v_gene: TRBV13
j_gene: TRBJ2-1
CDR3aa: CASRNRLAGNNEQFF
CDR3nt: TGTGCCAGCAGGAACCGACTAGCGGGGAACAATGAGCAGTTCTTC

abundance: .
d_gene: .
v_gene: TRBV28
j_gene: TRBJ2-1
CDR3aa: CASSSGSLSYNEQFF
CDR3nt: TGTGCCAGCAGTTCGGGTTCCCTTTCTTACAATGAGCAGTTCTTC

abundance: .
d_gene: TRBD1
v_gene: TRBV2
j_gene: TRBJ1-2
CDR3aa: CASSVQGDGYTF
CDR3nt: TGTGCCAGCAGTGTCCAGGGGGATGGCTACACCTTC